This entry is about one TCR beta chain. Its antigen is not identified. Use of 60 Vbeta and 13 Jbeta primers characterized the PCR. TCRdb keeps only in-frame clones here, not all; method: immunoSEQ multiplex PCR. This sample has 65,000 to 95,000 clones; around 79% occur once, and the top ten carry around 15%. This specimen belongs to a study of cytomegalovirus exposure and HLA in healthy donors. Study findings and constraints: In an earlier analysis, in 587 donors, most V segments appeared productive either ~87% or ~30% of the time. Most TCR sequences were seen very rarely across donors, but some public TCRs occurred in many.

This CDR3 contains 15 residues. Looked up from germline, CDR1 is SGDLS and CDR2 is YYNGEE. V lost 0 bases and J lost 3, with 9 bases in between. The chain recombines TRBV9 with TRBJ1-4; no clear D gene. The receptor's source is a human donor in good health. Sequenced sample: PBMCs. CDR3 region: CASSVDGPSNEKLFF. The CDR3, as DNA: TGTGCCAGCAGCGTAGATGGGCCGTCTAATGAAAAACTGTTTTTT. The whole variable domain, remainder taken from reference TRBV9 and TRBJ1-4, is DSGVTQTPKHLITATGQRVTLRCSPRSGDLSVYWYQQSLDQGLQFLIQYYNGEERAKGNILERFSAQQFPDLHSELNLSSLELGDSALYFCASSVDGPSNEKLFFGSGTQLSVL.